This T cell receptor beta chain comes out of a study of blood T cell repertoires in COVID-19. Looking at the study overall: Sites across the United States, Italy and Spain contributed samples from acute and convalescent COVID-19. T cells, B-cell-depleted T cells, or PBMCs provided the cDNA or gDNA that served as material.

Which cohort a participant joined came from the clinical history participants gave. Germline CDR1 reads MNHEY; CDR2 reads SVGEGT. CDR3 length: 16 amino acids. The V segment lost 4 bases and the J segment 3 bases; nucleotides outside the gene matches: 9. Repertoires were generated with immunoSEQ multiplex PCR, while TCRdb's copy carries only in-frame clones and drops some. This table holds 350,000 to 400,000 clones, approximately 90% found once. The chain has TRBV6-2 or TRBV6-3 and TRBJ2-3; 8 bases map to TRBD1. The sequencing input was PBMCs or T cells enriched from blood (not recorded which). The sequence derives from a man between 18 and 29 years old who had recovered from COVID-19. The CDR3 is CASSSLQGVDTDTQYF. CDR3 nucleotides: TGTGCCAGCAGTTCTTTACAGGGGGTGGATACAGATACGCAGTATTTT.